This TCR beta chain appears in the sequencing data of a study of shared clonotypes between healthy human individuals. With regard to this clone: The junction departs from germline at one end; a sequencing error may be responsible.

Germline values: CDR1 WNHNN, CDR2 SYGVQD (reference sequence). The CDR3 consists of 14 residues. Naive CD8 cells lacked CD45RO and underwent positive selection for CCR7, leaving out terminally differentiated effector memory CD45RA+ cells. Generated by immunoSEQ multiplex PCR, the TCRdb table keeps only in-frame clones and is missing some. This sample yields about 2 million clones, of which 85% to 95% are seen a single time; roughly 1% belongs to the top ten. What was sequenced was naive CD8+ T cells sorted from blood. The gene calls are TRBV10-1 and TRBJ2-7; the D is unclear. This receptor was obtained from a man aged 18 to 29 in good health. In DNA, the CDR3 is TGCGCCAGCAGTAAGTCACTCGGCTCCTACGAGCAGTACTTC. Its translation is CASSKSLGSYEQYF.